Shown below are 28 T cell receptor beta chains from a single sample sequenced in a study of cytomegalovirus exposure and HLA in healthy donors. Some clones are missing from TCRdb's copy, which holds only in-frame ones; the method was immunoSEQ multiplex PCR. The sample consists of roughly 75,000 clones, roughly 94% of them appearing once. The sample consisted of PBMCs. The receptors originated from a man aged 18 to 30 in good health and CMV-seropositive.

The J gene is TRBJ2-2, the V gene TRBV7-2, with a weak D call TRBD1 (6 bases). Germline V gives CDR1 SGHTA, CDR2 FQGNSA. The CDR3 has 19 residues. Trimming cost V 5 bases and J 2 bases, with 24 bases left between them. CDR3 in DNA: TGTGCCAGCAGCCTGAGACCTTCAGGACAGAACTTAAACACCGGGGAGCTGTTTTTT. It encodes CASSLRPSGQNLNTGELFF.

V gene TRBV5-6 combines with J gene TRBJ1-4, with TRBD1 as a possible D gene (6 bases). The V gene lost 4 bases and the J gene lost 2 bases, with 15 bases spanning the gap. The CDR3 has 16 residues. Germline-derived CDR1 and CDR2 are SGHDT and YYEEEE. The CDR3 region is CASSRSPQGTNEKLFF. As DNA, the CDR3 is TGTGCCAGCAGCCGTTCCCCACAGGGCACTAATGAAAAACTGTTTTTT.

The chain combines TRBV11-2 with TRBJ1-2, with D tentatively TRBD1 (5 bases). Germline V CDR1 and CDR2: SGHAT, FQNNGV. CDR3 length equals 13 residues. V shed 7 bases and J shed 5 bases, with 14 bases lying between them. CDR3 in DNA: TGTGCCAGCACCCTAAGGGGAGGGTATGGCTACACCTTC. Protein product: CASTLRGGYGYTF.

CDR3 sequence: CAISESTGNTDTQYF. In DNA form, the CDR3 reads TGTGCCATCAGTGAGTCGACGGGAAACACAGATACGCAGTATTTT. The rearrangement joins TRBV10-3 to TRBJ2-3, with D perhaps matching TRBD2 (5 bases). Per the germline V gene, CDR1 is ENHRY and CDR2 is SYGVKD. Between the trimmed V and J ends, which lost 0 bases and 2 bases, there was a span of 9 bases. There are 15 residues in the CDR3.

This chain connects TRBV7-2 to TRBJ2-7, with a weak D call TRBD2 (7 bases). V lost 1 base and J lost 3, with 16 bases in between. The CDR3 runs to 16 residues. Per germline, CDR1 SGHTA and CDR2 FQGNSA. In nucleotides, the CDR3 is TGTGCCAGCAGCTTAGTAGGGGGGGAACCATTCTACGAGCAGTACTTC. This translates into CASSLVGGEPFYEQYF.

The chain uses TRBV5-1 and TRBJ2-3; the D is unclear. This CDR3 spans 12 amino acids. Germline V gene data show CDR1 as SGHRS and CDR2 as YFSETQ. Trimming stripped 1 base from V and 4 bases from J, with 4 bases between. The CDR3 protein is CASSLNSDTQYF. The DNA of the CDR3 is TGCGCCAGCAGCTTGAACTCAGATACGCAGTATTTT.

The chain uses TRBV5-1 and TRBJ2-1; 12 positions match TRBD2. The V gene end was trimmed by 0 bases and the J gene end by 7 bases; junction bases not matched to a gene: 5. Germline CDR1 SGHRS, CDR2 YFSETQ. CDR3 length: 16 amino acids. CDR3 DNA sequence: TGCGCCAGCAGCTTGGGACGGCTAGCGGGGGGGAATGAGCAGTTCTTC. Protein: CASSLGRLAGGNEQFF.

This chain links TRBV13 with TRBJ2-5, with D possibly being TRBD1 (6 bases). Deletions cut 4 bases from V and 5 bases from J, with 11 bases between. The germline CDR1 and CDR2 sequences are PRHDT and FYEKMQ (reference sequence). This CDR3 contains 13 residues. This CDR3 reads CASSSPGAETQYF. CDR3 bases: TGTGCCAGCAGCTCCCCAGGGGCGGAGACCCAGTACTTC. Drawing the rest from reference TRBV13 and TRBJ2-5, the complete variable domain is AAGVIQSPRHLIKEKRETATLKCYPIPRHDTVYWYQQGPGQDPQFLISFYEKMQSDKGSIPDRFSAQQFSDYHSELNMSSLELGDSALYFCASSSPGAETQYFGPGTRLLVL.

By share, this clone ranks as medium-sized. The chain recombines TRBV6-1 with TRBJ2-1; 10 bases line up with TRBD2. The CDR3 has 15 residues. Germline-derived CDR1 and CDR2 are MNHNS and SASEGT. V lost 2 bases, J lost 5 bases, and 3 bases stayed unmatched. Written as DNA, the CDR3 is TGTGCCAGCAGTGAAAAAGCGGGGGGGCACAATGAGCAGTTCTTC. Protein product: CASSEKAGGHNEQFF.

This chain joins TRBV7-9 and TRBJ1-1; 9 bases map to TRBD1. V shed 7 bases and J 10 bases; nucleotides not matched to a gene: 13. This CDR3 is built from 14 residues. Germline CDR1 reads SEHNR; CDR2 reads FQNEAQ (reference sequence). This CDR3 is CASNPASGTGRAFF. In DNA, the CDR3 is TGTGCCAGCAATCCCGCTTCCGGGACAGGGAGAGCTTTCTTT.

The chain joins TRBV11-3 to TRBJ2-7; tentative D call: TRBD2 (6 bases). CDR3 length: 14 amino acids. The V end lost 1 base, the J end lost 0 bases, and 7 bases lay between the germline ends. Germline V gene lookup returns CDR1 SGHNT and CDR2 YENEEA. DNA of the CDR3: TGTGCCAGCAGCTTAGGCGGGAACTCCTACGAGCAGTACTTC. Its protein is CASSLGGNSYEQYF.

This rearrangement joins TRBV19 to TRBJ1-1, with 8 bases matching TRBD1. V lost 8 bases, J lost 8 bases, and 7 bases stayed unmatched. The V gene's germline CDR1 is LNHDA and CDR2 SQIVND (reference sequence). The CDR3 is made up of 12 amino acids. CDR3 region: CASGRTGWEAFF. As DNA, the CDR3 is TGTGCCAGTGGAAGGACAGGGTGGGAAGCTTTCTTT. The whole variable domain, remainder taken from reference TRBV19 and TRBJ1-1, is DGGITQSPKYLFRKEGQNVTLSCEQNLNHDAMYWYRQDPGQGLRLIYYSQIVNDFQKGDIAEGYSVSREKKESFPLTVTSAQKNPTAFYLCASGRTGWEAFFGQGTRLTVV.

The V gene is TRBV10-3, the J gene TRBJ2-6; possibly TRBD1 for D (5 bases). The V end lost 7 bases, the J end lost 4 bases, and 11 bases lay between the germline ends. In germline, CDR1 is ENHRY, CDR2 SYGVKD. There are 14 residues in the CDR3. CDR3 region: CAITPGSGANVLTF. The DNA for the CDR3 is TGTGCCATCACTCCAGGGTCCGGGGCCAACGTCCTGACTTTC.

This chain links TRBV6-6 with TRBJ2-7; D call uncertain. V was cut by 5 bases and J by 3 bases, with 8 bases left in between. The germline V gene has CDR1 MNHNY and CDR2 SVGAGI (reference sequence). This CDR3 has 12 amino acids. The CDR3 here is CASSSDGYEQYF. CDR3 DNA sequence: TGTGCCAGCAGTAGCGACGGCTACGAGCAGTACTTC.

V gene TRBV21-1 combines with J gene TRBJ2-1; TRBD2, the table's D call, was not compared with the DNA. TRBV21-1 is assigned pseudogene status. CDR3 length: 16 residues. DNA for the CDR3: TGTGCCAGCAGCAAAGCGGGGCTAGCGGTCTACAATGAGCAGTTCTTC. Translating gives CASSKAGLAVYNEQFF.

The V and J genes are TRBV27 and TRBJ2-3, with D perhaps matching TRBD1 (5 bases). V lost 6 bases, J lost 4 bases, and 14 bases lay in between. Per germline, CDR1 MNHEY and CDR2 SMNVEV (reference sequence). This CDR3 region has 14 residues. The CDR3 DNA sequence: TGTGCCAGCAGCTTTCAAAGGGGCGCAGATACGCAGTATTTT. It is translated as CASSFQRGADTQYF.

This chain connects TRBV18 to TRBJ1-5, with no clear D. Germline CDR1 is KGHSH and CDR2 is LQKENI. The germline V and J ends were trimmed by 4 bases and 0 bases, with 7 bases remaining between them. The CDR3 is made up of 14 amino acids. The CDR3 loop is CASSREYSNQPQHF. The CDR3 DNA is TGTGCCAGCTCACGGGAGTATAGCAATCAGCCCCAGCATTTT.

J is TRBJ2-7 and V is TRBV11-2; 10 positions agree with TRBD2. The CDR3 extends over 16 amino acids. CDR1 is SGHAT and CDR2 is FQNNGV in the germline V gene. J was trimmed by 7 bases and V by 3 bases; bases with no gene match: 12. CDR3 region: CASSLGPGLAKGEQYF. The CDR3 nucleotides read TGTGCCAGCAGCTTGGGCCCGGGACTAGCGAAAGGGGAGCAGTACTTC. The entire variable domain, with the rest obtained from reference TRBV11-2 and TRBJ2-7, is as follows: EAGVAQSPRYKIIEKRQSVAFWCNPISGHATLYWYQQILGQGPKLLIQFQNNGVVDDSQLPKDRFSAERLKGVDSTLKIQPAKLEDSAVYLCASSLGPGLAKGEQYFGPGTRLTVT.

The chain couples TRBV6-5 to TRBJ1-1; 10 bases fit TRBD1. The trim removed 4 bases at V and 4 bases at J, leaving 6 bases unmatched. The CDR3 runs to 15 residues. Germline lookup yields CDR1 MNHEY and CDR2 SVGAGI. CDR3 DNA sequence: TGTGCCAGCAGTTGGAGGACAGGGGGTAGCACTGAAGCTTTCTTT. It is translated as CASSWRTGGSTEAFF.

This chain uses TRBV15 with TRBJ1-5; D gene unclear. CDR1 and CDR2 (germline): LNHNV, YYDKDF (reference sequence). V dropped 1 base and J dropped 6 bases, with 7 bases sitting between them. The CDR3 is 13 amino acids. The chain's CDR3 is CATSRVPVQPQHF. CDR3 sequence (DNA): TGTGCCACCAGCAGAGTTCCGGTTCAGCCCCAGCATTTT. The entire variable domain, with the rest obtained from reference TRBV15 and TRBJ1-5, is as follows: DAMVIQNPRYQVTQFGKPVTLSCSQTLNHNVMYWYQQKSSQAPKLLFHYYDKDFNNEADTPDNFQSRRPNTSFCFLDIRSPGLGDTAMYLCATSRVPVQPQHFGDGTRLSIL.

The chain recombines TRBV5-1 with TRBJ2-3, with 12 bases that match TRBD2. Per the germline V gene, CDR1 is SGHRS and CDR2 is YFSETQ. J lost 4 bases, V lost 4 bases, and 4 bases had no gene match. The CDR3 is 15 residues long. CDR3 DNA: TGCGCCAGCAGCCAGTGGACTAGCGGGGCAGATACGCAGTATTTT. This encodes CASSQWTSGADTQYF.

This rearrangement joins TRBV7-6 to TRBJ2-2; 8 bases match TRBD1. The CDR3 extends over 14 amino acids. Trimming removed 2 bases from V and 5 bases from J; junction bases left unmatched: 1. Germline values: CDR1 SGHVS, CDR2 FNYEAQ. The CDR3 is CASSLWDRTGELFF. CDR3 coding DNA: TGTGCCAGCAGCTTATGGGACAGGACCGGGGAGCTGTTTTTT.

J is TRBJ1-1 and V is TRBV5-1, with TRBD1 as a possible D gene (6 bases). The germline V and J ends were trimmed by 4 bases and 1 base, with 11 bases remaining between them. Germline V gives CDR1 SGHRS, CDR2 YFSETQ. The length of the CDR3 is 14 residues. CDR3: CASSGGQSNTEAFF. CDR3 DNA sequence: TGCGCCAGCAGCGGCGGACAGTCGAACACTGAAGCTTTCTTT. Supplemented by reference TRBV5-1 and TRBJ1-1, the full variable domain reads KAGVTQTPRYLIKTRGQQVTLSCSPISGHRSVSWYQQTPGQGLQFLFEYFSETQRNKGNFPGRFSGRQFSNSRSEMNVSTLELGDSALYLCASSGGQSNTEAFFGQGTRLTVV.

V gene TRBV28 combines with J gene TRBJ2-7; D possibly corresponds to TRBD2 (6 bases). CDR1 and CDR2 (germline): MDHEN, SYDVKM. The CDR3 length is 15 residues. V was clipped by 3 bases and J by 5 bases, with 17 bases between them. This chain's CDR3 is CASSLEGYFFHEQYF. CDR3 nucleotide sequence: TGTGCCAGCAGTTTGGAGGGTTATTTTTTCCACGAGCAGTACTTC. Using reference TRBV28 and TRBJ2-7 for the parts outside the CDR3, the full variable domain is DVKVTQSSRYLVKRTGEKVFLECVQDMDHENMFWYRQDPGLGLRLIYFSYDVKMKEKGDIPEGYSVSREKKERFSLILESASTNQTSMYLCASSLEGYFFHEQYFGPGTRLTVT.

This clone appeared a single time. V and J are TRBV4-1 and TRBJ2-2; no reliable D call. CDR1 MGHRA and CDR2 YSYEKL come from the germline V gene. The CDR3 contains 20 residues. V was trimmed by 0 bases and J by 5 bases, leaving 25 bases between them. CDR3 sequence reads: CASSQDELRSPKVPTGELFF. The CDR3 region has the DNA TGCGCCAGCAGCCAAGATGAATTACGAAGTCCTAAAGTCCCAACCGGGGAGCTGTTTTTT.

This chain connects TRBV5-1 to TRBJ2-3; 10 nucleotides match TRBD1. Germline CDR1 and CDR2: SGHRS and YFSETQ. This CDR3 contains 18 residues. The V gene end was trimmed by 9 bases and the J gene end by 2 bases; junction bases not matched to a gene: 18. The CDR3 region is CATRGGTGAVFYTDTQYF. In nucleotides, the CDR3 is TGCGCCACCCGCGGGGGGACAGGGGCCGTTTTTTACACAGATACGCAGTATTTT.

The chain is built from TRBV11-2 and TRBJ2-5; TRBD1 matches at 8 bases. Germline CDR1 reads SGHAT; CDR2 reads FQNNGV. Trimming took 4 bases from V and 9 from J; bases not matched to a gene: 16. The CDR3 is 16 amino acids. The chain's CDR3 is CASSSDGQGHPGAQYF. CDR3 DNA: TGTGCCAGCAGCTCCGACGGACAGGGCCACCCCGGGGCCCAGTACTTC.

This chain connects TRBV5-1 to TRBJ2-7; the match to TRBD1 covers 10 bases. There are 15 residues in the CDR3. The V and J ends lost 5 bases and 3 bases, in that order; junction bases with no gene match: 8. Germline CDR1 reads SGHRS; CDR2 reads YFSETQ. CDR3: CASSQTGQGVYEQYF. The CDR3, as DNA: TGCGCCAGCAGTCAAACCGGACAGGGGGTCTACGAGCAGTACTTC. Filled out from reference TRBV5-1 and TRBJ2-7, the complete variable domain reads KAGVTQTPRYLIKTRGQQVTLSCSPISGHRSVSWYQQTPGQGLQFLFEYFSETQRNKGNFPGRFSGRQFSNSRSEMNVSTLELGDSALYLCASSQTGQGVYEQYFGPGTRLTVT.